This record concerns one T cell receptor beta chain sequence. One junction end disagrees with the germline gene, perhaps due to a read error. CDR3 regions of TCR beta were amplified from RNA transcripts. An initial RT-PCR round employing HTBI primers preceded a second-round multiplex PCR. Each CDR3 protein gets one entry after TCRdb re-called the multiplex PCR reads with MiXCR. This sample has about 1.2 million distinct CDR3 sequences, with roughly 35% found just once. The CDR3 is made up of 12 amino acids. In germline, CDR1 is MGHDK, CDR2 SYGVNS. This sample is drawn from a study of Graves' ophthalmopathy and Graves' hyperthyroidism.

The sequenced material came from peripheral blood or thyroid tissue (not recorded which). This clonotype was sampled from an adult man with Graves' hyperthyroidism. The chain couples TRBV25-1 to TRBJ2-5; a weak D match, TRBD2 (5 bases). Written as DNA, the CDR3 is TGTGCCAGCAGTGAAGAAGGGCTAGCCGAGTTCTTC. It specifies CASSEEGLAEFF.